Here is one T cell receptor (beta chain) with its context. This sample was taken from a study of OX40 agonist ivuxolimab in advanced cancers. Some clones are missing from TCRdb's copy, which holds only in-frame ones; the method was immunoSEQ multiplex PCR. The sample records approximately 58,000 clones, approximately 78% being singletons. There are 14 residues in the CDR3. V was trimmed by 0 bases and J by 3 bases, leaving 9 bases between them. Germline V gives CDR1 SGHRS, CDR2 YFSETQ. The chain uses TRBV5-1 and TRBJ1-1, with D maybe TRBD1 (5 bases). This clonotype was obtained from an adult with an advanced solid tumor such as melanoma, head and neck, liver or kidney cancer. Sequenced here: CD4+ or CD8+ T cells sorted from blood, sampled in a trial of the OX40 agonist ivuxolimab. For the CDR3, the DNA is TGCGCCAGCAGCTTGGTGGGGGGAGACACTGAAGCTTTCTTT. It yields the protein CASSLVGGDTEAFF.